The entry below describes one T cell receptor beta chain. Its antigen is still unknown. The data derive from a study of cytomegalovirus exposure and HLA in healthy donors. Study-level findings and limits: Later analysis identified a missense DCLRE1C variant that was linked to TCR beta V- and J-gene trimming.

Primers for the PCR totalled 60 Vbeta and 13 Jbeta. TCRdb's table, derived via immunoSEQ multiplex PCR, lists solely in-frame clones and lacks some. The data show 20,000 to 25,000 clones, and the top ten clones hold roughly 22%. Sequenced sample: PBMCs. The origin of this receptor is a man in his fifties or sixties in good health and CMV-seropositive.

The CDR3 DNA sequence: TGTGCCAGCAGTGAACAGCGGGATGAAGAGACCCAGTACTTC. As protein: CASSEQRDEETQYF. This chain joins TRBV2 and TRBJ2-5; 7 nucleotides agree with TRBD2. This CDR3 has 14 residues. With 2 bases clipped from V and 3 bases from J, the junction kept 3 bases outside the gene matches. CDR1 and CDR2 (germline): SNHLY, FYNNEI.